Reported below is one T cell receptor beta chain. This clonotype was counted at least ten times. Its antigen specificity is not known. Base qualities are not at hand, and no much larger clone is one base apart. Sequenced on an Illumina HiSeq 2500. TCR beta libraries were prepared by quantitative 5'-RACE with molecular barcodes. For the original study's pipeline: A new computational method, built on a probabilistic model of VDJ rearrangement, was used to identify disease-linked TCR variants. The public reads were run again by TCRdb, first through fastp at Q25 and then through MiXCR, and only productive beta chains were kept. Merged by CDR3 protein, the rows form single entries marked with the most common genes and DNA. TCRdb's processing, not the authors' own work, is the source of the V and J calls. This sample comprises 200,000 to 250,000 distinct CDR3 sequences, 9.5% to 12% of them detected only once. The top ten clonotypes cover 6% to 8.5% of the sample.

The sample originates from a study of CD8 T cells in ankylosing spondylitis (dated by TCRdb to 2016 to 2017). Turning to the overall study: T cell receptor beta repertoires were profiled in healthy donors and ankylosing spondylitis patients so that disease-linked TCR variants could be found. The full study cohort comprised 25 or so ankylosing spondylitis patients and about 110 healthy donors. Peripheral blood was sampled, and synovial fluid was also collected from ankylosing spondylitis patients. Beyond this particular receptor, the publication reports: Some motif variants had previously been reported in the synovial fluid and blood of reactive arthritis patients, which suggests shared mechanisms of disease initiation. According to the report, matched synovial fluid samples from ankylosing spondylitis patients were significantly enriched for the disease-linked clones. A CD8+ phenotype was shown by the disease-linked clones, which were found at relatively low frequencies in peripheral blood. A TCR beta motif made up of several highly homologous amino acid variants appeared to be characteristic of blood from ankylosing spondylitis patients.

Trimming accounts for 5 bases at V and 4 bases at J, while the number of junction bases matched to no gene is 10. The CDR3 has 16 amino acids, counting the end cysteine and phenylalanine. Only the CDR3 region is kept as DNA, spanning 48 bases read in frame from base 1. Sequencing was performed on blood, either unsorted or a sorted T cell fraction (not recorded which). This sequence uses TRBV12-3 or TRBV12-4 and TRBJ1-2, and TRBD1 matches 10 of the central bases. This clonotype was obtained from a male donor with ankylosing spondylitis or in good health (not recorded which). The CDR3 protein sequence reads: CASSPQTGGFSYGYTF. The nucleotides are TGTGCCAGCAGTCCCCAGACAGGGGGCTTTAGCTATGGCTACACCTTC.